Here is one T cell receptor (beta chain) with its context. Its cognate antigen is unknown. These data are taken from a study of T cell responses to AZD1222 COVID-19 vaccine. Study-wide context: Second-dose timings of about 4 or about 12 weeks were pooled. Study conclusions and caveats: Just 5 to 7 AZD1222 recipients were seropositive at baseline.

Using immunoSEQ multiplex PCR, the repertoire was profiled, and TCRdb retains in-frame clones only, with some absent. The sample has about 110,000 clones; around 94% are singletons. The CDR3 totals 15 residues. Germline V lookup: CDR1 SEHNR, CDR2 FQNEAQ (reference sequence). J lost 6 bases, V lost 4 bases, and 6 bases had no gene match. This rearrangement joins TRBV7-9 to TRBJ1-1, with 12 bases that match TRBD1. The receptor's source is an adult in good health. The sequencing used peripheral blood, collected on day 0 of AZD1222 vaccination. CDR3 residues: CASSSTGQGAAEAFF. CDR3 nucleotide sequence: TGTGCCAGCAGCTCCACGGGACAGGGGGCCGCTGAAGCTTTCTTT.